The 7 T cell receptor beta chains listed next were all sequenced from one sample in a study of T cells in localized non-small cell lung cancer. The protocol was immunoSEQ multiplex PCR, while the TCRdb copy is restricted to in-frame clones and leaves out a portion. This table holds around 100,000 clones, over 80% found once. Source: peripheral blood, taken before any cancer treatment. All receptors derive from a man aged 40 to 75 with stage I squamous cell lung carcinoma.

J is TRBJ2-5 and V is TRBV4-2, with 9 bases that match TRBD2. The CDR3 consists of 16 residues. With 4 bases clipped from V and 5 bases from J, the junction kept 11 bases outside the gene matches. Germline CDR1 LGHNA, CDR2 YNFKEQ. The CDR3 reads CASSPHASGVSETQYF. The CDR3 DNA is TGTGCCAGCAGCCCCCACGCTAGCGGGGTGAGTGAGACCCAGTACTTC.

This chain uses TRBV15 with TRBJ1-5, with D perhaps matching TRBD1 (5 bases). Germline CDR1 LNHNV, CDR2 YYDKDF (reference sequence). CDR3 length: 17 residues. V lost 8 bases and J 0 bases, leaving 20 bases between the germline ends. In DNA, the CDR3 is TGTGCCACCCGGAAGGATGCTTGGGGGTATAGCAATCAGCCCCAGCATTTT. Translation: CATRKDAWGYSNQPQHF.

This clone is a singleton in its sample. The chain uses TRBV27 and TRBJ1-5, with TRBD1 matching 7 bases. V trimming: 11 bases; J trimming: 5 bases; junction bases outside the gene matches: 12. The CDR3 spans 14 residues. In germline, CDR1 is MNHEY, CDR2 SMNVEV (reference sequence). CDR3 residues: CAPTVPGGDQPQHF. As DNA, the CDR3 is TGTGCCCCCACCGTGCCAGGGGGAGATCAGCCCCAGCATTTT.

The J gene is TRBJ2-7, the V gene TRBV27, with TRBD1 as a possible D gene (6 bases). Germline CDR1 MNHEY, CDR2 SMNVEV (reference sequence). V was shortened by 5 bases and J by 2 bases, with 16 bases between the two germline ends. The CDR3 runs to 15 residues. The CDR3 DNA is TGTGCCAGCAGTCCTCAGGGGTGGAGGACCTACGAGCAGTACTTC. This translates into CASSPQGWRTYEQYF.

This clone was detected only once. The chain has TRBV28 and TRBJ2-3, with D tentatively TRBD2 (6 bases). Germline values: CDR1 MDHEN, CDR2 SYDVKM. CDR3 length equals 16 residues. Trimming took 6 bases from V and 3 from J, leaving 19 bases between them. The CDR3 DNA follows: TGTGCCAGCAGCTCCGGAGGTAGCGGAGATACAGATACGCAGTATTTT. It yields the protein CASSSGGSGDTDTQYF. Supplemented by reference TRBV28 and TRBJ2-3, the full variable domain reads DVKVTQSSRYLVKRTGEKVFLECVQDMDHENMFWYRQDPGLGLRLIYFSYDVKMKEKGDIPEGYSVSREKKERFSLILESASTNQTSMYLCASSSGGSGDTDTQYFGPGTRLTVL.

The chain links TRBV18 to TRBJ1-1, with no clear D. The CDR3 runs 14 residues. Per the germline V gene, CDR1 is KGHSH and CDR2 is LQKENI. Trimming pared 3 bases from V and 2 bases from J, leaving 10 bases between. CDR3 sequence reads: CASSPTRGNTEAFF. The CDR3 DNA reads TGTGCCAGCTCACCTACCCGGGGAAACACTGAAGCTTTCTTT. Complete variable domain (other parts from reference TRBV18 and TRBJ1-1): NAGVMQNPRHLVRRRGQEARLRCSPMKGHSHVYWYRQLPEEGLKFMVYLQKENIIDESGMPKERFSAEFPKEGPSILRIQQVVRGDSAAYFCASSPTRGNTEAFFGQGTRLTVV.

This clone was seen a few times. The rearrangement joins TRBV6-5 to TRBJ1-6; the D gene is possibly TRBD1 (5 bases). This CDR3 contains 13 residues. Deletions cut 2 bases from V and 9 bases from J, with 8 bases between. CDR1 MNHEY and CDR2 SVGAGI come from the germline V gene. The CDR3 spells CASSYRGGSPLHF. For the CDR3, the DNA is TGTGCCAGCAGTTACAGGGGCGGTTCACCCCTCCACTTT.